This TCR beta chain was found in a study of T-cell reconstitution after alpha-beta-depleted transplantation in children. The library targeted TCRbeta and was prepared with unique molecular identifiers. TCRdb independently ran MiXCR on the PCR reads; one entry per CDR3 protein. The sample yields some 300,000 distinct CDR3 sequences, 7.5% to 9% seen once. The study, taken as a whole, reports: Expanded clones from the graft, numbering several hundred, reportedly supplied alpha-beta T cells about two months after transplant. Diversity of TCRbeta at day 60 was high in some patients, arising from surviving recipient T cells and thymic progenitors. The authors attributed T-cell counts and diversity one year after transplant mostly to newly produced T cells.

Concerning this clonotype: What it recognizes is unknown.

The germline gives CDR1 SGHRS, CDR2 YFSETQ. This CDR3 is 13 amino acids long. Between the trimmed V and J ends, which lost 3 bases and 3 bases, there was a span of 9 bases. This TCR came from a female patient younger than 10 who had a stem cell transplant for Fanconi anemia, so the T cells may come from the graft donor. Sequencing used peripheral blood, obtained 360 days after TCRalphabeta/CD19-depleted stem cell transplant. The gene calls are TRBV5-1 and TRBJ2-5; D perhaps matches TRBD1 (5 bases). This chain's CDR3 is CASSSGYKETQYF. The DNA of the CDR3 is TGCGCCAGCAGCTCAGGGTACAAAGAGACCCAGTACTTC.